The 31 T cell receptor beta chains reported below all come from one sample, sequenced in a study of blood T cell repertoires in COVID-19. Clones were read by immunoSEQ multiplex PCR, and TCRdb kept only the in-frame ones, dropping some. Of some 290,000 clones listed, almost 90% are singletons. The material sequenced was peripheral blood. The receptors come from a woman between 25 and 40 years old with COVID-19, enrolled during active disease.

CDR3 in amino acids: CASSQEVGDWGEKLFF. The CDR3 region has the DNA TGTGCCAGCAGCCAAGAGGTCGGGGATTGGGGTGAAAAACTGTTTTTT. The chain links TRBV14 to TRBJ1-4; no reliable D call. The CDR3 is made up of 16 amino acids. Germline CDR1 and CDR2: SGHDN and FVKESK. V dropped 0 bases and J dropped 7 bases, with 15 bases sitting between them.

As for this clone: In the same sample, other DNA sequences code for this CDR3. The genes are TRBV3-1 (or the pseudogene TRBV3-2) and TRBJ1-2; 10 nucleotides align to TRBD1. Unmatched junction bases numbered 1, after V lost 1 base and J lost 5 bases. Germline lookup yields CDR1 LGHDT and CDR2 YNNKEL (reference sequence). The CDR3 loop spans 14 amino acids. For the CDR3, the DNA is TGTGCCAGCAGCCAAGGACAGGGGGCATATGGCTACACCTTC. This codes for CASSQGQGAYGYTF.

The chain couples TRBV30 to TRBJ2-7, with D tentatively TRBD2 (6 bases). V lost 5 bases to trimming and J lost 2 bases, with 16 bases between them. The CDR3 contains 14 residues. Germline V gene data show CDR1 as GTSNPN and CDR2 as SVGIG (reference sequence). The CDR3 spells CAWAYGSGTYEQYF. In DNA, the CDR3 is TGTGCCTGGGCTTATGGTAGCGGAACCTACGAGCAGTACTTC.

The chain combines TRBV29-1 with TRBJ2-2; weak D call: TRBD2 (6 bases). The CDR3 runs to 14 residues. The germline V gene encodes CDR1 SQVTM and CDR2 ANQGSEA. V shed 3 bases and J shed 5 bases, with 13 bases lying between them. The chain's CDR3 is CSVDPLEGTGELFF. The CDR3, as DNA: TGCAGCGTTGACCCCCTGGAGGGAACCGGGGAGCTGTTTTTT.

This chain joins TRBV7-9 and TRBJ2-3; 7 bases are shared with TRBD2. The CDR3 loop spans 17 amino acids. The junction had 13 bases not matched to a gene; V was cut back by 5 bases and J by 2 bases. CDR1 and CDR2 from the germline V gene are SEHNR and FQNEAQ (reference sequence). This CDR3 is CASSQKGLVADTDTQYF. Written as DNA, the CDR3 is TGTGCCAGCAGCCAAAAAGGACTAGTGGCCGACACAGATACGCAGTATTTT.

This chain links TRBV6-5 with TRBJ1-2; 8 bases match TRBD1. This CDR3 is 13 amino acids long. V shed 7 bases and J 7 bases; nucleotides not matched to a gene: 8. Germline CDR1 MNHEY, CDR2 SVGAGI. The CDR3: CASTTGVKGGYTF. The CDR3 DNA reads as TGTGCCAGCACGACAGGGGTAAAGGGTGGCTACACCTTC.

The V gene is TRBV7-2, the J gene TRBJ1-4, with 8 bases that match TRBD1. Germline CDR1 is SGHTA and CDR2 is FQGNSA. J was trimmed by 8 bases and V by 3 bases; bases with no gene match: 8. CDR3 size: 15 residues. The CDR3 sequence: CASSFSQGATEKLFF. CDR3 nucleotide sequence: TGTGCCAGCAGCTTTTCTCAGGGGGCTACGGAAAAACTGTTTTTT.

The chain joins TRBV28 to TRBJ1-5; 9 bases fit TRBD1. The CDR3 is 18 residues long. Germline trimming cut 5 bases from V and 0 bases from J; bases unmatched to any gene: 11. CDR1 is MDHEN and CDR2 is SYDVKM in the germline V gene. Here the CDR3 DNA reads TGTGCCAGCAGTATCCTCACGAACAGGGGGCTTAGCAATCAGCCCCAGCATTTT. Translating it yields CASSILTNRGLSNQPQHF.

The rearrangement joins TRBV4-1 to TRBJ2-5; TRBD1 is a possible D gene (5 bases). The germline CDR1 and CDR2 sequences are MGHRA and YSYEKL. This CDR3 is 15 amino acids long. The V gene lost 6 bases and the J gene lost 7 bases, with 21 bases spanning the gap. CDR3 DNA sequence: TGCGCCAGCAGGGACGAGGCCAGGGCACCCGGGACCCAGTACTTC. Amino acid sequence: CASRDEARAPGTQYF.

Remarks on this clone: Other DNA sequences in the same sample also yield this CDR3. CDR3 sequence reads: CASTFGGGYEQYF. CDR3 in DNA: TGTGCCAGCACCTTTGGTGGGGGGTACGAGCAGTACTTC. The chain uses TRBV28 and TRBJ2-7, with D possibly being TRBD2 (6 bases). Trimming removed 7 bases from V and 4 bases from J, with 14 bases in between. The germline CDR1 and CDR2 sequences are MDHEN and SYDVKM. The CDR3 covers 13 residues.

The chain couples TRBV5-1 to TRBJ2-1, with D unresolved. V was cut by 0 bases and J by 3 bases, with 10 bases left in between. Germline assignment: CDR1 SGHRS and CDR2 YFSETQ. The CDR3 has 15 amino acids. As DNA, the CDR3 is TGCGCCAGCAGCTTGGCCCTCGAGCACTACAATGAGCAGTTCTTC. This translates into CASSLALEHYNEQFF.

The chain carries TRBV19 and TRBJ2-5; 7 bases line up with TRBD2. The CDR3 totals 15 residues. J lost 4 bases, V lost 3 bases, and 8 bases had no gene match. The germline V gene encodes CDR1 LNHDA and CDR2 SQIVND (reference sequence). In nucleotides, the CDR3 is TGTGCCAGTAGTATTAGTTCGCTAGCGGCAGAGACCCAGTACTTC. Translated: CASSISSLAAETQYF.

The chain carries TRBV7-3 and TRBJ2-1, with D perhaps matching TRBD2 (5 bases). Between the trimmed V and J ends, which lost 4 bases and 9 bases, there was a span of 10 bases. There are 12 residues in the CDR3. The germline V gene encodes CDR1 SGHTA and CDR2 FQGTGA. Here the CDR3 reads CASSSRRGEQFF. DNA of the CDR3: TGTGCCAGCAGCTCCCGTCGGGGTGAGCAGTTCTTC.

This sequence joins TRBV6-1 and TRBJ2-7, with D unclear. V lost 0 bases and J lost 2, with 14 bases in between. The CDR3 sequence is 16 residues long. Germline lookup yields CDR1 MNHNS and CDR2 SASEGT. The DNA for the CDR3 is TGTGCCAGCAGTGAAGCGCTGGCGGATGTCACCTACGAGCAGTACTTC. This codes for CASSEALADVTYEQYF.

The chain uses TRBV6-5 and TRBJ1-1, with 8 bases that match TRBD1. V shed 10 bases, J shed 5 bases, and the junction held 6 bases outside the gene matches. The germline V gene encodes CDR1 MNHEY and CDR2 SVGAGI. This CDR3 region has 12 residues. The CDR3 region has the DNA TGTGCCACACGACAGGGGCTAACTGAAGCTTTCTTT. It specifies CATRQGLTEAFF.

The genes are TRBV6-2 or TRBV6-3 and TRBJ1-6; D is ambiguous. CDR1 MNHEY and CDR2 SVGEGT come from the germline V gene. The CDR3 sequence is 13 residues long. The V and J ends lost 4 bases and 10 bases respectively, with 11 bases between them. The CDR3 DNA reads TGTGCCAGCAGTTTCGAGAATCTCTCACCCCTCCACTTT. This sequence encodes CASSFENLSPLHF.

The chain links TRBV5-1 to TRBJ2-1; 8 bases fit TRBD2. J lost 7 bases, V lost 4 bases, and 16 bases had no gene match. Germline assignment: CDR1 SGHRS and CDR2 YFSETQ. The CDR3 extends over 17 amino acids. CDR3 in DNA: TGCGCCAGCAGCCCGCTTTTACGGGAGGGCCTTATGAATGAGCAGTTCTTC. Residues: CASSPLLREGLMNEQFF.

The rearrangement uses TRBV30 and TRBJ2-5, with 11 bases aligning to TRBD2. CDR3 size: 13 residues. J was trimmed by 4 bases and V by 3 bases; bases with no gene match: 1. Germline V gives CDR1 GTSNPN, CDR2 SVGIG (reference sequence). The CDR3 is CAWRLAGVETQYF. CDR3 bases: TGTGCCTGGAGACTAGCGGGAGTAGAGACCCAGTACTTC.

This clone was counted ten times or more. The V and J genes are TRBV7-6 and TRBJ2-1, with D perhaps TRBD2 (5 bases). V was trimmed by 4 bases and J by 0 bases, leaving 13 bases between them. Per the germline V gene, CDR1 is SGHVS and CDR2 is FNYEAQ. This CDR3 is 16 amino acids long. Here the CDR3 DNA reads TGTGCCAGCAGCTCCTTAGCGTTTAGCTCCTACAATGAGCAGTTCTTC. Its protein product is CASSSLAFSSYNEQFF.

The gene calls are TRBV28 and TRBJ1-2; D possibly corresponds to TRBD1 (6 bases). Germline values: CDR1 MDHEN, CDR2 SYDVKM. Deletions cut 6 bases from V and 7 bases from J, with 15 bases between. This CDR3 is 13 amino acids long. The CDR3 region has the DNA TGTGCCAGCAGGCCAACCCTAGGGGGTGGCTACACCTTC. This gives the protein CASRPTLGGGYTF.

The chain uses TRBV4-1 and TRBJ1-2; 9 bases are shared with TRBD1. This CDR3 comprises 14 residues. Germline CDR1 is MGHRA and CDR2 is YSYEKL. J lost 4 bases, V lost 3 bases, and 3 bases had no gene match. The CDR3 DNA follows: TGCGCCAGCAGCCAGGGACAGGGCATCTATGGCTACACCTTC. The encoded protein is CASSQGQGIYGYTF.

This chain joins TRBV9 and TRBJ2-7; the D gene is possibly TRBD1 (5 bases). Trimming took off 4 bases at V and 5 bases at J, with 16 bases between the two ends. The germline V gene encodes CDR1 SGDLS and CDR2 YYNGEE. The CDR3 loop spans 14 amino acids. The CDR3 is CASSSGQVVDEQYF. DNA of the CDR3: TGTGCCAGCAGCTCCGGACAAGTCGTAGACGAGCAGTACTTC.

This chain links TRBV11-1 with TRBJ2-7, with TRBD2 identical over 10 bases. CDR3 length: 15 amino acids. Trimming removed 3 bases from V and 1 base from J; junction bases left unmatched: 3. Germline V gene lookup returns CDR1 SGHAT and CDR2 FQDESV (reference sequence). Here the CDR3 reads CASSFRTSGSYEQYF. In DNA, the CDR3 is TGTGCCAGCAGCTTTAGGACTAGCGGTTCCTACGAGCAGTACTTC.

The chain combines TRBV19 with TRBJ1-2; 7 bases agree with TRBD1. CDR3 size: 14 residues. Germline CDR1 LNHDA, CDR2 SQIVND (reference sequence). Trimming cost V 5 bases and J 7 bases; bases outside gene matches: 10. The CDR3 loop is CASSPAGGSSGYTF. For the CDR3, the DNA is TGTGCCAGTAGTCCGGCAGGGGGGAGTAGTGGCTACACCTTC.

The rearrangement links TRBV27 to TRBJ2-1, with D perhaps TRBD2 (7 bases). The germline CDR1 and CDR2 sequences are MNHEY and SMNVEV (reference sequence). The CDR3 runs to 18 residues. V lost 7 bases and J lost 0, with 22 bases in between. The CDR3 here is CASTLKGGRGSSYNEQFF. In nucleotides, the CDR3 is TGTGCCAGCACCTTAAAGGGGGGGAGGGGAAGCTCCTACAATGAGCAGTTCTTC.

This sequence joins TRBV11-3 and TRBJ2-5, with D possibly TRBD2 on 6 matching bases. This CDR3 spans 15 amino acids. Germline loops: CDR1 SGHNT, CDR2 YENEEA. V lost 3 bases and J 1 base, leaving 12 bases between the germline ends. The CDR3 protein is CASSFGLGGQETQYF. The CDR3 DNA is TGTGCCAGCAGCTTTGGGCTCGGGGGCCAAGAGACCCAGTACTTC.

The chain links TRBV28 to TRBJ1-1; D uncertain. Trimming removed 2 bases at V and 1 base at J, with 8 bases between. The CDR3 covers 14 residues. Germline V CDR1 and CDR2: MDHEN, SYDVKM. Here the CDR3 reads CASSLTQWNTEAFF. CDR3 nucleotide sequence: TGTGCCAGCAGTTTAACACAGTGGAACACTGAAGCTTTCTTT. The full variable domain, rest sourced from reference TRBV28 and TRBJ1-1, is DVKVTQSSRYLVKRTGEKVFLECVQDMDHENMFWYRQDPGLGLRLIYFSYDVKMKEKGDIPEGYSVSREKKERFSLILESASTNQTSMYLCASSLTQWNTEAFFGQGTRLTVV.

This clone was detected once. V and J are TRBV5-1 and TRBJ1-1; D might be TRBD1 (6 bases). CDR1 SGHRS and CDR2 YFSETQ come from the germline V gene. The V gene lost 1 base and the J gene lost 1 base, with 14 bases spanning the gap. This CDR3 region has 16 residues. CDR3: CASSLNLDSKNTEAFF. Here the CDR3 DNA reads TGCGCCAGCAGCTTGAATTTGGACAGCAAGAACACTGAAGCTTTCTTT.

The rearrangement links TRBV30 to TRBJ2-7; 9 positions agree with TRBD1. The V segment lost 4 bases and the J segment 2 bases; nucleotides outside the gene matches: 9. Looked up from germline, CDR1 is GTSNPN and CDR2 is SVGIG (reference sequence). CDR3 size: 15 residues. CDR3 residues: CAWTPSDRGTYEQYF. CDR3 sequence (DNA): TGTGCCTGGACCCCCTCAGACAGGGGGACCTACGAGCAGTACTTC.

CDR3 residues: CASSIGAGGPYNEQFF. CDR3 DNA sequence: TGTGCCAGTAGTATTGGAGCGGGAGGTCCCTACAATGAGCAGTTCTTC. J is TRBJ2-1 and V is TRBV19, with TRBD2 matching 9 bases. This CDR3 has 16 residues. V dropped 3 bases and J dropped 2; count of bases not matched to a gene: 5. From germline, CDR1 is LNHDA and CDR2 SQIVND (reference sequence).

The chain uses TRBV30 and TRBJ1-6; tentative D call: TRBD1 (5 bases). Germline assignment: CDR1 GTSNPN and CDR2 SVGIG (reference sequence). The CDR3 has 14 amino acids. V gave up 0 bases and J gave up 7 bases, with 10 bases separating them. CDR3 sequence (DNA): TGTGCCTGGAGTGTGGGGGGTCCGAATTCACCCCTCCACTTT. Translation gives CAWSVGGPNSPLHF.